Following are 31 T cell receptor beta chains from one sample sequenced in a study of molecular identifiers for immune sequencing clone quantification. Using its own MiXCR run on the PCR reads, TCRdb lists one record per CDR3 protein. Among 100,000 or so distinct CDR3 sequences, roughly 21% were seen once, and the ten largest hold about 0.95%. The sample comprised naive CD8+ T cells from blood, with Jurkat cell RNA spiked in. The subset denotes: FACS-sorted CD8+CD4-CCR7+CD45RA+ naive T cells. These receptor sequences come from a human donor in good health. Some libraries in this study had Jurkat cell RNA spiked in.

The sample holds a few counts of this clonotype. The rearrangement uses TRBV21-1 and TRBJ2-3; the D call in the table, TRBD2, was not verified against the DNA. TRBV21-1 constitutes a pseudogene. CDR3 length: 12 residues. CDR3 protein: CASSSAGDTQYF. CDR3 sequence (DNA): TGTGCCAGCAGCAGTGCGGGAGATACGCAGTATTTT.

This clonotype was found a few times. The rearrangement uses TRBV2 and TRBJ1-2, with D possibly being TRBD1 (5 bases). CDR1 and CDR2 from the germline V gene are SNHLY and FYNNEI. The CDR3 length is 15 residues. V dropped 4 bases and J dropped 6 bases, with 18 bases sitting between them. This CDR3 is CASSAPGTYKHGYTF. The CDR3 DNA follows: TGTGCCAGCAGTGCCCCCGGGACTTATAAGCATGGCTACACCTTC.

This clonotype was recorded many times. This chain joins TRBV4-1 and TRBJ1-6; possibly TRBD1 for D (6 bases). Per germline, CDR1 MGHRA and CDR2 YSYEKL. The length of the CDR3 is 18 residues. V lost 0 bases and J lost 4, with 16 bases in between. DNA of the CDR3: TGCGCCAGCAGCCAAGAGAGTCCCAGGGGAGCGTATAATTCACCCCTCCACTTT. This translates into CASSQESPRGAYNSPLHF.

In nucleotides, the CDR3 is TGCGCCAGCAGCCAAGATGGCGGGGGGTTGTCCTACGAGCAGTACTTC. Translating it yields CASSQDGGGLSYEQYF. The chain carries TRBV4-3 and TRBJ2-7; TRBD2 matches at 8 bases. CDR3 length: 16 amino acids. The V gene's germline CDR1 is LGHNA and CDR2 YSLEER. V lost 0 bases and J lost 1; bases outside the gene matches: 5.

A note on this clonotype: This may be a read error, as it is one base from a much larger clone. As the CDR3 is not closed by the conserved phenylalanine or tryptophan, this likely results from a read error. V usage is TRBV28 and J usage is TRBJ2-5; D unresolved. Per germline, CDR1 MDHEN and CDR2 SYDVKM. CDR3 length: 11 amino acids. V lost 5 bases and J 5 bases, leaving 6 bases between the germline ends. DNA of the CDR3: TGTGCCAGCAGTCCGGCGGAGACCCAGTACCTC. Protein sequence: CASSPAETQYL.

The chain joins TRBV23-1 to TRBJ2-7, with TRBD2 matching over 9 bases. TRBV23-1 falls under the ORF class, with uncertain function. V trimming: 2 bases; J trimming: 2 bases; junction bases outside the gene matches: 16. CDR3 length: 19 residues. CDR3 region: CASSQVGGGRAKRTYEQYF. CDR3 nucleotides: TGCGCCAGCAGTCAAGTCGGCGGCGGGAGGGCCAAACGAACCTACGAGCAGTACTTC.

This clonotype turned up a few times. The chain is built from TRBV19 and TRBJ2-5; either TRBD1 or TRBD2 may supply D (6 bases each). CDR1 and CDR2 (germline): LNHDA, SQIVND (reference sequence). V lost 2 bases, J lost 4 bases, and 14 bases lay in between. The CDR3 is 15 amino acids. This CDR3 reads CASSIMGGLGETQYF. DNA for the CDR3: TGTGCCAGTAGTATAATGGGGGGCCTGGGAGAGACCCAGTACTTC.

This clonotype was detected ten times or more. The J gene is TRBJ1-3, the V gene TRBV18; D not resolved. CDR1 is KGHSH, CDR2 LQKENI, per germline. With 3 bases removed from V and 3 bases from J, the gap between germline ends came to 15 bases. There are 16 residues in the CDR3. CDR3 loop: CASSPTYTEVGNTIYF. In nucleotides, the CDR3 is TGTGCCAGCTCACCCACATATACAGAGGTTGGAAACACCATATATTTT.

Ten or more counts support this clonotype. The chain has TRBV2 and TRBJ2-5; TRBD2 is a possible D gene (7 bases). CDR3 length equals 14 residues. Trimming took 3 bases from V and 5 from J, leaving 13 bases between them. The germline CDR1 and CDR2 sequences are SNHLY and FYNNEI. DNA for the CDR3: TGTGCCAGCAGTGAGGGGGGGGCCGGGGAGACCCAGTACTTC. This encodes CASSEGGAGETQYF.

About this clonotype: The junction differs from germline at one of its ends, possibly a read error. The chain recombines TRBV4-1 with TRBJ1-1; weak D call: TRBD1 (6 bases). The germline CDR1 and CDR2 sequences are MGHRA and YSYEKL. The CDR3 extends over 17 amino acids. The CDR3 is CASSQEGRGTMNTEALF. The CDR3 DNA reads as TGCGCTAGCAGCCAAGAGGGTCGGGGGACAATGAACACTGAAGCTCTCTTT.

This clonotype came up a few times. As DNA, the CDR3 is TGTGCCAGCAACCACCGTTTTGGCACCGACAATGAGCAGTTCTTC. It encodes CASNHRFGTDNEQFF. The gene calls are TRBV7-9 and TRBJ2-1, with D uncertain. The CDR3 is made up of 15 amino acids. V lost 7 bases and J lost 5, with 18 bases in between. Germline V CDR1 and CDR2: SEHNR, FQNEAQ (reference sequence).

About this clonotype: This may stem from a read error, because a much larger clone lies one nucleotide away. The CDR3 reads CASSSSGTSTTDTQYF. DNA for the CDR3: TGTGCCAGCAGCTCCTCCGGGACTAGCACCACAGATACGCAGTATTTT. V gene TRBV13 combines with J gene TRBJ2-3; TRBD2 agrees at 9 bases. J lost 2 bases, V lost 4 bases, and 7 bases had no gene match. Germline V lookup: CDR1 PRHDT, CDR2 FYEKMQ (reference sequence). The CDR3 covers 16 residues.

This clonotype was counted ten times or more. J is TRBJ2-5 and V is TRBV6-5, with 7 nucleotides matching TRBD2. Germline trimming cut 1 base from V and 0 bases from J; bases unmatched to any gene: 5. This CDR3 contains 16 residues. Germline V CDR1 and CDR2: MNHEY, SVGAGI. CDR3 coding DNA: TGTGCCAGCAGTTACTGGCTAGGGAGGGACCAAGAGACCCAGTACTTC. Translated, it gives CASSYWLGRDQETQYF.

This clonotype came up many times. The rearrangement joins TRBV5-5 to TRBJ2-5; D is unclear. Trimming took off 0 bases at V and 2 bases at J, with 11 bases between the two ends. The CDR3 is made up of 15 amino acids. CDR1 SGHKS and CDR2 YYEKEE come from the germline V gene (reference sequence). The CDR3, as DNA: TGTGCCAGCAGCTTGGAGTGGGTTCGGCAAGAGACCCAGTACTTC. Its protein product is CASSLEWVRQETQYF.

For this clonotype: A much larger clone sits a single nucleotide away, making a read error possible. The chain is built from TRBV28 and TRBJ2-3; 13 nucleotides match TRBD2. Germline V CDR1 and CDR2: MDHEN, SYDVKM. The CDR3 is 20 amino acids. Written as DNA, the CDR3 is TGTGCCGGCAGTTTAGGCTGGACTAGCGGGAGAATATTGGACACAGATACGCAGTATTTT. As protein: CAGSLGWTSGRILDTDTQYF.

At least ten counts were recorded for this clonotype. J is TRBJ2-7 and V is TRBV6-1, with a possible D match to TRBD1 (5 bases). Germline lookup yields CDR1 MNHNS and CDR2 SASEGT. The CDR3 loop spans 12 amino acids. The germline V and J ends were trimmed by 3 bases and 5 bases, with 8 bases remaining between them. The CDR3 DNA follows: TGTGCCAGCAGTGAGTTAGGGGACGAGCAGTACTTC. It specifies CASSELGDEQYF.

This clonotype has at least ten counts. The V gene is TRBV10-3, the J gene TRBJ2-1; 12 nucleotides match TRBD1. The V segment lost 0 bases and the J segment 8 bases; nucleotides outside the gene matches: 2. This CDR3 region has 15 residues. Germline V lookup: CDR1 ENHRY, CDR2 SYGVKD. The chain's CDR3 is CAISESGQGADEQFF. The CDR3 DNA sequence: TGTGCCATCAGTGAGTCGGGACAGGGGGCCGATGAGCAGTTCTTC.

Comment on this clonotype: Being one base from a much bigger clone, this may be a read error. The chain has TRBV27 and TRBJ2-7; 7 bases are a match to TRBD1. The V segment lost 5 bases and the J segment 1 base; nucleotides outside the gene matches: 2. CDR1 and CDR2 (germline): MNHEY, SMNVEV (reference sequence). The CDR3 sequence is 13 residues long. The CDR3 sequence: CASSTGVSYEQYF. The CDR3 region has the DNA TGTGCCAGCAGTACAGGGGTATCCTACGAGCAGTACTTC.

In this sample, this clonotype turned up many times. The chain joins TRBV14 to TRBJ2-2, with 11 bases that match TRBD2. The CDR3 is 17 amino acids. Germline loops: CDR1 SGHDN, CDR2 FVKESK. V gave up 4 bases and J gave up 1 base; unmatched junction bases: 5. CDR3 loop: CASSPELAGVNTGELFF. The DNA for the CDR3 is TGTGCCAGCAGCCCAGAACTAGCGGGGGTGAACACCGGGGAGCTGTTTTTT. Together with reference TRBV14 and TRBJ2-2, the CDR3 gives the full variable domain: EAGVTQFPSHSVIEKGQTVTLRCDPISGHDNLYWYRRVMGKEIKFLLHFVKESKQDESGMPNNRFLAERTGGTYSTLKVQPAELEDSGVYFCASSPELAGVNTGELFFGEGSRLTVL.

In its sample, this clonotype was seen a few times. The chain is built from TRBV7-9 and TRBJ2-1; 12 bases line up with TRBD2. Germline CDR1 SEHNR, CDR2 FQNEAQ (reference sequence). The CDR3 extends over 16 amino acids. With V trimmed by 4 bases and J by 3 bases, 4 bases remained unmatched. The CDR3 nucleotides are TGTGCCAGCAGCTGGACTAGCGGGGATTACTACAATGAGCAGTTCTTC. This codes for CASSWTSGDYYNEQFF.

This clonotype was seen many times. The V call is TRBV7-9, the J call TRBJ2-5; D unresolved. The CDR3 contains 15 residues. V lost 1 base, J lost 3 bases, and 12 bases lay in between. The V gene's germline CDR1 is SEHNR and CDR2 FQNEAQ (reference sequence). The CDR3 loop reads CASSLGLGSKETQYF. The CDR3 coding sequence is TGTGCCAGCAGCTTAGGCTTGGGCAGCAAAGAGACCCAGTACTTC.

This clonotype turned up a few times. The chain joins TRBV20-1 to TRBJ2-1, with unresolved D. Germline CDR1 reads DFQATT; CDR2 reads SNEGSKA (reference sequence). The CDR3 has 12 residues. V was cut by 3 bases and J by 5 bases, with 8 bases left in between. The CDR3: CSASLSNNEQFF. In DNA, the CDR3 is TGCAGTGCTAGCCTTTCGAACAATGAGCAGTTCTTC.

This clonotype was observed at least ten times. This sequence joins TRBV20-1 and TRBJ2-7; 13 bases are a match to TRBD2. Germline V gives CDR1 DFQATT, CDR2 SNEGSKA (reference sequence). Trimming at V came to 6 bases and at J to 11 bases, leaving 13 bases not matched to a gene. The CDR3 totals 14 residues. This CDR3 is CSAELAGGPVEEYF. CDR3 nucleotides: TGCAGTGCAGAACTAGCGGGAGGGCCGGTTGAAGAGTACTTC.

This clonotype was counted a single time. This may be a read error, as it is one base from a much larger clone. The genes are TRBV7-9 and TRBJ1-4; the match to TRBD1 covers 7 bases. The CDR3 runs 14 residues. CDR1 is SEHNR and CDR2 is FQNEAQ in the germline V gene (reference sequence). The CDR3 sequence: CAGSLIDRAEKLFF. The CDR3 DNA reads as TGTGCCGGCAGCTTAATTGACAGGGCTGAAAAACTGTTTTTT.

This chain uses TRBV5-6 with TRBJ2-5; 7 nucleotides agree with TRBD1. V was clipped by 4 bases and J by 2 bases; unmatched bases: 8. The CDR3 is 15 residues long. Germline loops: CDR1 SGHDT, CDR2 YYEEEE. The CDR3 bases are TGTGCCAGCAGCCTGGGACAGACTTTGCAAGAGACCCAGTACTTC. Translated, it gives CASSLGQTLQETQYF.

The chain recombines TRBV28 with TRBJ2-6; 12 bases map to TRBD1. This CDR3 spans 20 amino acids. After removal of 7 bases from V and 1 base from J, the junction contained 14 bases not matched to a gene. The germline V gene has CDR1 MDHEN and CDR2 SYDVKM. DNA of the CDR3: TGTGCCAGCAAAGGTTATGGTGGGGACAGGGGGCTTTCTGGGGCCAACGTCCTGACTTTC. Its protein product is CASKGYGGDRGLSGANVLTF.

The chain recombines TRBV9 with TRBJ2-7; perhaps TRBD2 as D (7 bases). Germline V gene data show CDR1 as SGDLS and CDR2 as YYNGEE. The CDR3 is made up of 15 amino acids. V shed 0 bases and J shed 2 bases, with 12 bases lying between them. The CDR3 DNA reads TGTGCCAGCAGCGTAGGAGGCGGGGGCACCTACGAGCAGTACTTC. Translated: CASSVGGGGTYEQYF.

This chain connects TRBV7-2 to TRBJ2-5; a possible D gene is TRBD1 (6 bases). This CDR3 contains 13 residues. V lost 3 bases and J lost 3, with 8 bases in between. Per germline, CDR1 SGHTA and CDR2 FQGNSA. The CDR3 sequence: CASSFWTEETQYF. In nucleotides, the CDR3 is TGTGCCAGCAGCTTCTGGACAGAAGAGACCCAGTACTTC.

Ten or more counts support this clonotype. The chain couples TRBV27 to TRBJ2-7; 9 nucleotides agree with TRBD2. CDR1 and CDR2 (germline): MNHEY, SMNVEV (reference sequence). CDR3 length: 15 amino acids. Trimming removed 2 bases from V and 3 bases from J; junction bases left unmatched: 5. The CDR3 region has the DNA TGTGCCAGCAGTTTACGGCGGGAGGGCCTCTACGAGCAGTACTTC. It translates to CASSLRREGLYEQYF.

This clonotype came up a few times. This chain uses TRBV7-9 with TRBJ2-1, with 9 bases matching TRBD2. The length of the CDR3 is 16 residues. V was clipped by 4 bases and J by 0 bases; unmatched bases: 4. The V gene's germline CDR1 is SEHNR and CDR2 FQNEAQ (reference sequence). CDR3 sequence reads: CASSSGTSLSYNEQFF. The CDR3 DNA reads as TGTGCCAGCAGCTCTGGGACTAGCCTCTCCTACAATGAGCAGTTCTTC.

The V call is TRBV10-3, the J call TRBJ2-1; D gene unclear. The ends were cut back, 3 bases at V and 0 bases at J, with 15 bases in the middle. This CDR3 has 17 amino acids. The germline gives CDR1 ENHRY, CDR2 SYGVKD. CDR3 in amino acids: CAISEGQDASSYNEQFF. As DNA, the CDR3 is TGTGCCATCAGTGAAGGCCAGGACGCCAGCTCCTACAATGAGCAGTTCTTC.